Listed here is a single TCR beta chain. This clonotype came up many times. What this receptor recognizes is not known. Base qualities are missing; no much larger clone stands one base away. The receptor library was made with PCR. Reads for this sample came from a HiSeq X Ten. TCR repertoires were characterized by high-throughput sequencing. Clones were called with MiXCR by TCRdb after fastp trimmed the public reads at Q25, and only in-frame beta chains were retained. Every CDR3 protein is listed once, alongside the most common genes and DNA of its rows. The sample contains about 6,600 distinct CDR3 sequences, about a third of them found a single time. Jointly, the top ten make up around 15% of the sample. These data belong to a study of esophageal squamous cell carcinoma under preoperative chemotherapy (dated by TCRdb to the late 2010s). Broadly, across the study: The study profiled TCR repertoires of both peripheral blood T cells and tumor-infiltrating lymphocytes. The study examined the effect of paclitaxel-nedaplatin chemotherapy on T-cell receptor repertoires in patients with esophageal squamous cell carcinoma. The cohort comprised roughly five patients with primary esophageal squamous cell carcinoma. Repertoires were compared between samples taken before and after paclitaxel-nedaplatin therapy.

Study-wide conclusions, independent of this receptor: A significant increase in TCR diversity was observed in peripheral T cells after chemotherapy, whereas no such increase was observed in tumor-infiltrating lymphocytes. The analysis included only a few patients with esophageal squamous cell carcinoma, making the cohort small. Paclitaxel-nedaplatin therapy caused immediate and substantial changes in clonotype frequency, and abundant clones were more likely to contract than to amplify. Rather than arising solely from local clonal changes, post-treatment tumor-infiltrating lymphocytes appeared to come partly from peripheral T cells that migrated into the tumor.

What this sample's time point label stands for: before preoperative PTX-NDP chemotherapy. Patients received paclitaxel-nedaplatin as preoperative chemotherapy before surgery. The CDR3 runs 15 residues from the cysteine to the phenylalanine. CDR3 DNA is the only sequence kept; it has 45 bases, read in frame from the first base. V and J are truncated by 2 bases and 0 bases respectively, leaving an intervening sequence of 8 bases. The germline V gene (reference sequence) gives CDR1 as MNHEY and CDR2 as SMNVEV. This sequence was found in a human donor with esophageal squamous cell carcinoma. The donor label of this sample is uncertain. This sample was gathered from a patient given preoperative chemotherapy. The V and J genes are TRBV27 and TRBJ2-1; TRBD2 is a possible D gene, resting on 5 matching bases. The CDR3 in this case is CASSLPRASYNEQFF. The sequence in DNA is TGTGCCAGCAGTTTACCGAGGGCCTCCTACAATGAGCAGTTCTTC.